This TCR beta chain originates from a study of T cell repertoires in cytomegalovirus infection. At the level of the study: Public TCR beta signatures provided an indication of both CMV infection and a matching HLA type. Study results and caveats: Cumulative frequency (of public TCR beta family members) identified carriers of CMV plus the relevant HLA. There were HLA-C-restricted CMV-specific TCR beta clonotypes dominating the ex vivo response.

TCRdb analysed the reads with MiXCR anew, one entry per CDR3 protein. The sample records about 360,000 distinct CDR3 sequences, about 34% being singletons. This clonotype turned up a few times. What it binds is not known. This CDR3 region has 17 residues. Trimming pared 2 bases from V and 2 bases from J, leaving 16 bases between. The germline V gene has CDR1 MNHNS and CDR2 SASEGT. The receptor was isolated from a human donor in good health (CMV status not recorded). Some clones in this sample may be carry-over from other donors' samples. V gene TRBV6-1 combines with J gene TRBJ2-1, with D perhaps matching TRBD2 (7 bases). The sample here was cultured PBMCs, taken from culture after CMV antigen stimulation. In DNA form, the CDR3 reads TGTGCCAGCAGTGAAAGGGGGGGGGCGGTCACCTACAATGAGCAGTTCTTC. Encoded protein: CASSERGGAVTYNEQFF.